The 16 T cell receptor beta chains listed next were all sequenced from one sample in a study of T cell repertoires in cytomegalovirus infection. One entry per CDR3 protein, called by TCRdb with MiXCR from the reads. The table has nearly 700,000 distinct CDR3 sequences, around 31% seen once; the top ten hold around a sixth. No antigens are known for them. The sequencing here drew on cultured PBMCs, taken from culture after CMV antigen stimulation. The receptors were sampled from a human donor in good health (CMV status not recorded). Some clones in this sample may be carry-over from other donors' samples.

This clonotype came up a few times. The CDR3 is CASSRTGAPFGPQHF. For the CDR3, the DNA is TGTGCCAGCAGCCGTACAGGGGCGCCCTTTGGGCCCCAGCATTTT. The rearrangement uses TRBV6-2 or TRBV6-3 and TRBJ1-5; 7 nucleotides line up with TRBD1. V was pared by 6 bases and J by 9 bases, with 14 bases of the junction left unmatched. Germline loops: CDR1 MNHEY, CDR2 SVGEGT. CDR3 length equals 15 residues.

The table lists this clonotype with a count of one. The chain is built from TRBV28 and TRBJ1-5; D call uncertain. Germline V gives CDR1 MDHEN, CDR2 SYDVKM. The CDR3 loop spans 13 amino acids. V gave up 7 bases and J gave up 7 bases, with 14 bases separating them. CDR3 protein: CASTTPGVQPQHF. CDR3 coding DNA: TGTGCCAGCACCACCCCCGGGGTCCAGCCCCAGCATTTT.

Many counts were recorded for this clonotype. The gene calls are TRBV7-2 and TRBJ1-3; D unresolved. CDR3 length: 13 amino acids. Trimming left V 3 bases short and J 8 bases short, with 11 bases between. CDR1 is SGHTA and CDR2 is FQGNSA in the germline V gene. CDR3 bases: TGTGCCAGCAGCTTTGGCCTGGGAGACACCATATATTTT. Protein: CASSFGLGDTIYF.

This clonotype was picked up a small number of times. The chain has TRBV7-3 and TRBJ2-3; TRBD1 agrees at 8 bases. This CDR3 has 16 amino acids. Germline CDR1 is SGHTA and CDR2 is FQGTGA. The ends lost 8 bases at V and 5 bases at J; junction bases unmatched: 15. CDR3 coding DNA: TGTGCCAGCGTGCCCCGGGACAGGACATCCCAAGATACGCAGTATTTT. Protein: CASVPRDRTSQDTQYF.

This clonotype was seen a handful of times. The V and J genes are TRBV6-2 or TRBV6-3 and TRBJ2-1; D uncertain. Germline V lookup: CDR1 MNHEY, CDR2 SVGEGT. The ends were cut back, 7 bases at V and 6 bases at J, with 16 bases in the middle. CDR3 length equals 14 residues. The CDR3: CASTPRRLGNEQFF. CDR3 nucleotide sequence: TGTGCCAGCACCCCTAGAAGGCTGGGCAATGAGCAGTTCTTC.

The chain has TRBV5-6 and TRBJ2-2; no definite D call. Germline V lookup: CDR1 SGHDT, CDR2 YYEEEE. Trimming removed 4 bases at V and 4 bases at J, with 8 bases between. The CDR3 contains 13 residues. Here the CDR3 reads CASSRLVTGELFF. In DNA form, the CDR3 reads TGTGCCAGCAGCCGCTTAGTCACCGGGGAGCTGTTTTTT.

Many counts were recorded for this clonotype. The rearrangement uses TRBV7-2 and TRBJ2-7, with 8 bases lining up with TRBD1. The germline V gene encodes CDR1 SGHTA and CDR2 FQGNSA. V was pared by 3 bases and J by 4 bases, with 5 bases of the junction left unmatched. This CDR3 is built from 14 residues. The CDR3 DNA reads TGTGCCAGCAGCTTTCAGGGGGCCGGGTACGAGCAGTACTTC. It encodes CASSFQGAGYEQYF.

V is TRBV12-3 or TRBV12-4 and J is TRBJ1-5; a possible D gene is TRBD1 (5 bases). V shed 7 bases and J shed 0 bases, with 19 bases lying between them. The CDR3 runs to 17 residues. In DNA, the CDR3 is TGTGCCAGCAACCTATTGGGGGTACAAGATAGCAATCAGCCCCAGCATTTT. Translating gives CASNLLGVQDSNQPQHF.

The chain couples TRBV7-2 to TRBJ2-3; 8 nucleotides align to TRBD2. The CDR3 runs 16 residues. V was clipped by 5 bases and J by 4 bases; unmatched bases: 11. Germline loops: CDR1 SGHTA, CDR2 FQGNSA. The CDR3 here is CASSTGLAREADTQYF. DNA of the CDR3: TGTGCCAGCAGCACCGGACTAGCACGGGAGGCAGATACGCAGTATTTT.

The chain links TRBV12-3 or TRBV12-4 to TRBJ1-3; D is uncertain. V gave up 10 bases and J gave up 3 bases, with 10 bases separating them. There are 12 residues in the CDR3. DNA of the CDR3: TGTGCCACCTCTTTTGGTGGAAACACCATATATTTT. This sequence encodes CATSFGGNTIYF.

This clonotype was observed a handful of times. One end of the junction varies from germline; a read error may be responsible. The CDR3 sequence is CRAIDSGGNYNEQFF. CDR3 nucleotide sequence: TGCAGGGCTATTGACTCCGGGGGTAACTACAATGAGCAGTTCTTC. The gene calls are TRBV20-1 and TRBJ2-1, with D possibly matching TRBD2 (6 bases). There are 15 residues in the CDR3. In germline, CDR1 is DFQATT, CDR2 SNEGSKA (reference sequence).

This clonotype was counted many times. The V call is TRBV6-1, the J call TRBJ2-3; perhaps TRBD2 as D (5 bases). The V gene's germline CDR1 is MNHNS and CDR2 SASEGT. Trimming removed 3 bases from V and 2 bases from J, with 15 bases in between. This CDR3 is built from 16 residues. CDR3 sequence: CASSDIRRGYTDTQYF. The CDR3 nucleotides read TGTGCCAGCAGTGATATCCGGCGAGGGTACACAGATACGCAGTATTTT.

This clonotype appeared a few times. CDR3: CASSIGQYSNQPQHF. The CDR3 DNA reads as TGTGCCAGTAGTATCGGGCAGTATAGCAATCAGCCCCAGCATTTT. This chain uses TRBV19 with TRBJ1-5; D not resolved. Per germline, CDR1 LNHDA and CDR2 SQIVND (reference sequence). Trimming pared 3 bases from V and 0 bases from J, leaving 9 bases between. CDR3 length equals 15 residues.

This clonotype occurred a few times. The rearrangement links TRBV7-8 to TRBJ2-7, with a weak D call TRBD1 (6 bases). Per germline, CDR1 SGHVS and CDR2 FQNEAQ. The CDR3 runs 15 residues. The V end lost 5 bases, the J end lost 7 bases, and 21 bases lay between the germline ends. Written as DNA, the CDR3 is TGTGCCAGCAGCGGCCCAGCCCAGGGGTCTGGGGAGCAGTACTTC. Translating it yields CASSGPAQGSGEQYF.

V and J are TRBV12-3 or TRBV12-4 and TRBJ1-5, with unresolved D. CDR3 size: 12 residues. V lost 3 bases to trimming and J lost 9 bases, with 9 bases between them. This CDR3 reads CASSFETLPQHF. The CDR3 DNA sequence: TGTGCCAGCAGTTTTGAGACTTTGCCCCAGCATTTT.

The V gene is TRBV4-1, the J gene TRBJ1-1; D gene unclear. CDR1 MGHRA and CDR2 YSYEKL come from the germline V gene. The CDR3 is made up of 14 amino acids. V was cut by 2 bases and J by 7 bases, with 14 bases left in between. CDR3 sequence: CASSQPTRRDEAFF. The CDR3 DNA reads TGCGCCAGCAGCCAACCAACGAGGAGGGATGAAGCTTTCTTT.